This TCR beta chain was profiled in a study of cytomegalovirus exposure and HLA in healthy donors. The protocol was immunoSEQ multiplex PCR, while the TCRdb copy is restricted to in-frame clones and leaves out a portion. The sample has roughly 60,000 clones, 92% seen once. Study outcomes and limitations: Reports described diagnosis of cytomegalovirus status by the classifier as highly specific and sensitive.

V shed 6 bases, J shed 7 bases, and the junction held 12 bases outside the gene matches. CDR3 size: 15 residues. The study drew the donors from its 120-subject validation cohort, separate from the roughly 710-subject first cohort. About this clone itself: The target antigen is unknown.

What was sequenced was PBMCs. This clonotype was sampled from a woman aged 18-29 years in good health and CMV-seronegative. The chain carries TRBV23-1 and TRBJ2-7, with 10 bases identical to TRBD1. TRBV23-1 carries the ORF label, with uncertain function. This CDR3 reads CASRAAGTGDWEQYF. The CDR3 DNA reads TGCGCCAGCAGGGCCGCCGGGACAGGGGATTGGGAGCAGTACTTC.